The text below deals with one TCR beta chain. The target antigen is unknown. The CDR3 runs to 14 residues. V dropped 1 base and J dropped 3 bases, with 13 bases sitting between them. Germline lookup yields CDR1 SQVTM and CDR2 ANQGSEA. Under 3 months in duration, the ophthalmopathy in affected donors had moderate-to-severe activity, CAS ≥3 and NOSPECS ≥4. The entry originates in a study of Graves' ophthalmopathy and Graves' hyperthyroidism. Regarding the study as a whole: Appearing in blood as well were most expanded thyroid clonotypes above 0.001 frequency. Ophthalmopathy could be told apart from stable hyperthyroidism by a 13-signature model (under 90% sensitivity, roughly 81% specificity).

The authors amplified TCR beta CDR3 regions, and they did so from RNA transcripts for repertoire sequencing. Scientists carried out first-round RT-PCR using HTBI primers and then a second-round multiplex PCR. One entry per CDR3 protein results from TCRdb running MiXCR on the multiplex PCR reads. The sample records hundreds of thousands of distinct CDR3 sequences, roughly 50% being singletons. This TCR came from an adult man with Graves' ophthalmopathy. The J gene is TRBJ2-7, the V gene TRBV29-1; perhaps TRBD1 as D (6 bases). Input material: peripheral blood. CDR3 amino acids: CSVEVTEGGYEQYF. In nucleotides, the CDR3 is TGCAGCGTTGAAGTGACGGAAGGGGGCTACGAGCAGTACTTC.